Listed here is a single T cell receptor (beta chain). Its antigen is as yet unknown. Repertoires were generated with immunoSEQ multiplex PCR, while TCRdb's copy carries only in-frame clones and drops some. This table holds hundreds of thousands of clones, roughly 72% found once. The data derive from a study of shared clonotypes between healthy human individuals. Turning to the study itself: The donors, two women and three men, were aged 18 to 49. Overall study findings and caveats: The naive CD4 repertoires of several donors were compared, and about 5% of clonotypes were shared. The study generally estimated greater richness for naive than memory subsets.

Trimming pared 0 bases from V and 1 base from J, leaving 8 bases between. The germline V gene has CDR1 MNHEY and CDR2 SVGAGI. This CDR3 is built from 15 residues. The sequenced sample was memory CD4+ T cells sorted from blood. The subset is: CD45RA-negative fraction. The rearrangement joins TRBV6-5 to TRBJ2-3; TRBD2 is a possible D gene (5 bases). This receptor was obtained from a woman aged 25 to 39 in good health. Here the CDR3 DNA reads TGTGCCAGCAGTTACTCGCTTAGCGGCACAGATACGCAGTATTTT. This encodes CASSYSLSGTDTQYF.